This TCR beta chain was profiled in a study of cytomegalovirus exposure and HLA in healthy donors. Use of 60 Vbeta and 13 Jbeta primers characterized the PCR. TCRdb's copy holds only in-frame clones and misses some; the assay was immunoSEQ multiplex PCR. The sample lists 99,000 or so clones, nearly 80% occurring once. General observations from the study: The study listed some 160 cytomegalovirus-associated TCR beta chains.

This clone occurred a few times. Its antigen remains unknown. CDR3 length: 14 residues. The germline CDR1 and CDR2 sequences are SGDLS and YYNGEE. The V end lost 0 bases, the J end lost 3 bases, and 7 bases lay between the germline ends. This clonotype was obtained from a man aged 25-45 years in good health and CMV-seronegative. Sequenced: PBMCs. This rearrangement joins TRBV9 to TRBJ2-1; D is undetermined. This chain's CDR3 is CASSVDPVYNEQFF. In DNA, the CDR3 is TGTGCCAGCAGCGTAGATCCAGTCTACAATGAGCAGTTCTTC.